The clone carrying this T cell receptor (beta chain) was detected ten times or more. The antigen is not known. This sample is drawn from a study of T cells in Graves' hyperthyroidism and ophthalmopathy. Regions amplified from RNA transcripts were the TCR beta CDR3 regions. First-round RT-PCR of the TCR CDR3 relied on the HTBI primer set. TCRdb reprocessed the multiplex PCR reads with MiXCR, giving one entry per CDR3 protein. The sample holds nearly 750,000 distinct CDR3 sequences, about 35% seen once. Exclusions: uncontrolled infection, other autoimmune disease, pregnancy, lactation. Overall study findings and caveats: Ophthalmopathy was distinguished from stable hyperthyroidism by 13 V-J signatures. Researchers found most expanded thyroid clonotypes above 0.001 in blood as well. Prediction of ophthalmopathy progression came a median roughly 7.1 months pre-onset.

This clonotype was sampled from a middle-aged woman with Graves' hyperthyroidism. What was sequenced was blood.

CDR3 sequence reads: CASSQGGQTQYF. The CDR3 DNA reads as TGCGCCAGCAGCCAAGGAGGACAGACCCAGTACTTC. The rearrangement uses TRBV4-1 and TRBJ2-5; D is unclear. The CDR3 is 12 residues long. Germline-derived CDR1 and CDR2 are MGHRA and YSYEKL. V was pared by 1 base and J by 6 bases, with 6 bases between.